The rows below give T cell receptor beta chains drawn from one sample of a study of blood T cell repertoires in COVID-19. The data were produced by immunoSEQ multiplex PCR, yet TCRdb's version contains in-frame clones alone and is incomplete. The sample lists over 200,000 clones; 86% were seen once. The specimen sequenced was peripheral blood. These receptors came from a man aged 25 to 45 who had recovered from COVID-19. Each CDR3 is given with its conserved first and last residue. Fields, in order: clone size, D gene, V gene, J gene, CDR3 protein, CDR3 DNA. The D gene is left open where the match is weak. Clone size is given for some rows only: seen once, a few or many times, or a class if the clone is expanded.

-	-	TRBV19	TRBJ2-2	CASSGGTEKPGELFF	TGTGCCAGTAGTGGCGGGACAGAGAAACCCGGGGAGCTGTTTTTT
-	TRBD1	TRBV6-5	TRBJ1-4	CASRTGRSIEKLFF	TGTGCCAGCAGGACAGGGAGGAGTATTGAAAAACTGTTTTTT
-	-	TRBV19	TRBJ1-3	CATLSGNTIYF	TGTGCCACCCTCTCTGGAAACACCATATATTTT
-	-	TRBV7-9	TRBJ1-2	CASSLGDWGYTF	TGTGCCAGCAGCTTAGGGGACTGGGGCTACACCTTC
-	-	TRBV6-1	TRBJ1-1	CASSEPGVGNTEAFF	TGTGCCAGCAGTGAACCGGGGGTGGGCAACACTGAAGCTTTCTTT
-	TRBD1	TRBV5-1	TRBJ2-2	CASSLDRGRTGELFF	TGCGCCAGCAGCTTGGACAGGGGGCGAACCGGGGAGCTGTTTTTT
-	-	TRBV14	TRBJ1-2	CASSQDLEGNYGYTF	TGTGCCAGCAGCCAAGATCTGGAGGGGAACTATGGCTACACCTTC
-	-	TRBV4-3	TRBJ2-2	CASSQVSRGNTGELFF	TGCGCCAGCAGCCAAGTCTCTAGGGGCAACACCGGGGAGCTGTTTTTT
-	-	TRBV7-9	TRBJ2-2	CASSLERGLFF	TGTGCCAGCAGCTTAGAAAGGGGGCTGTTTTTT
-	TRBD1	TRBV27	TRBJ2-7	CASSLAGGTYEQYF	TGTGCCAGCAGTTTGGCAGGGGGCACGTACGAGCAGTACTTC
-	-	TRBV19	TRBJ1-2	CASSPGDYGYTF	TGTGCCAGTAGTCCCGGTGACTATGGCTACACCTTC
few	-	TRBV4-3	TRBJ1-2	CASSQGLRGAHGYTF	TGCGCCAGCAGCCAAGGCCTCAGGGGTGCGCATGGCTACACCTTC
-	-	TRBV6-1	TRBJ1-2	CASSEAGGGVDGYTF	TGTGCCAGCAGTGAAGCGGGAGGAGGGGTGGATGGCTACACCTTC
-	TRBD1	TRBV10-3	TRBJ1-5	CAISRVGTGSNQPQHF	TGTGCCATCAGTCGGGTCGGGACAGGGAGCAATCAGCCCCAGCATTTT
-	TRBD2	TRBV5-1	TRBJ2-1	CASSLGGARGNEQFF	TGCGCCAGCAGCTTGGGAGGGGCGCGGGGGAATGAGCAGTTCTTC
-	-	TRBV7-8	TRBJ1-2	CASSLDRSNYGYTF	TGTGCCAGCAGCTTAGACAGGTCTAACTATGGCTACACCTTC
-	TRBD1	TRBV24-1	TRBJ2-5	CATSDPGQGWEETQYF	TGTGCCACCAGTGATCCCGGACAGGGGTGGGAAGAGACCCAGTACTTC
-	-	TRBV5-6	TRBJ2-6	CASSSPTYRGAGANVLTF	TGTGCCAGCAGCTCGCCGACTTACCGCGGGGCTGGGGCCAACGTCCTGACTTTC
-	TRBD1	TRBV25-1	TRBJ1-5	CASQEPGQGPHQPQHF	TGTGCCAGCCAGGAACCTGGACAGGGTCCCCATCAGCCCCAGCATTTT
-	-	TRBV6-2/TRBV6-3	TRBJ1-6	CASSYSGEGFDGNSPLHF	TGTGCCAGCAGTTACTCGGGGGAGGGCTTTGACGGGAATTCACCCCTCCACTTT
-	TRBD1	TRBV19	TRBJ2-5	CASSIGGTAFQETQYF	TGTGCCAGTAGTATTGGTGGGACAGCGTTCCAAGAGACCCAGTACTTC
-	TRBD1	TRBV6-6	TRBJ2-5	CASSLGTDQQETQYF	TGTGCCAGCAGCTTAGGGACAGACCAACAAGAGACCCAGTACTTC